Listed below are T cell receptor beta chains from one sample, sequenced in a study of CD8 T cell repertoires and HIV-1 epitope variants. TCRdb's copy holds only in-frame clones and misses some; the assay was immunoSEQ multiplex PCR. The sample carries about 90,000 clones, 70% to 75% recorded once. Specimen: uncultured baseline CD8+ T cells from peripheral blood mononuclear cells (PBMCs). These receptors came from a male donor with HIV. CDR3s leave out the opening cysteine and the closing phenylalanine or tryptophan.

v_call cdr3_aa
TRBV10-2 ASRHQGARNEQF
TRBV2 ASSESRGITEAF
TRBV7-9 ASSLKGQGNTEAF
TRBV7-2 ASSSKGTYEQY
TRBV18 ASSLAGGPDNEQF
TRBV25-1 ASSLQGDGLKGYT
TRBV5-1 ASSTPPGLATSGELF
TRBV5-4 ASSFPTPGNRGQNIQY
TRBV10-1 ASSPDGGNTGELF
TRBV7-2 ASSLDGTSGGSEQF
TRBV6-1 ASRTRTVGPDEQF
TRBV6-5 ASSPDRDNYEQY
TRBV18 ASSPVTAVGETQY
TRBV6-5 ASSYGTGTYEQY
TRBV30 AWSGFRRSNEKLF
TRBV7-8 ASSPSRDRHYEQY
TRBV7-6 ASSLTANEQF
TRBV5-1 ASSLAGDNEQF
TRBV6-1 ASSADRGSYNEQF
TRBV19 ASSIGVSGNTIY
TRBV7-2 ASSFGAGGDTQY
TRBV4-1 ASSQDWQGGYEQY
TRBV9 ASSVSGTGPRETQY
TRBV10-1 ASSEEGDEKLF
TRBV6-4 ASSAGEMGQGFRGYT
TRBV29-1 SVEDYSERTGHV
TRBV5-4 ASSLDRNTEAF
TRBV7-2 ASSSGTDQY
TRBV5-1 ASSRIAGGQETQY
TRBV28 ASSPIGGSGNQPQH
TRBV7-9 ASSSGTGNQPQH
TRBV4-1 ASSQVTTRGARNTIY
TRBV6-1 ASSEALLAASARSGANVLT
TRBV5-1 ASSFGSIDNEQF
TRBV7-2 ASSLGAGRDGANVLT
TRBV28 ASSLPTSGIDEQY
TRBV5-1 ASRDSQGGTDTQY
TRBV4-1 ASSQQQGYEQY
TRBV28 ASSRVNTEAF
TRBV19 ASSIGTGVSGGLSYEQY
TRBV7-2 ASSPGTESQPQH
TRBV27 ASSLSLAVGRGGELF
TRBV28 ASTLQGSNKQF
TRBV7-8 ASSLAGTGTYEQY
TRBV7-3 ASSVDGSSYNEQF
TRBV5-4 ASSLDRVAGNTIY
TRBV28 ASSLIHHSNTEAF
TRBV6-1 ASRPTRRIDEQY
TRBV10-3 AISGGRVVLHEQY
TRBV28 ASSWRVISGNTIY